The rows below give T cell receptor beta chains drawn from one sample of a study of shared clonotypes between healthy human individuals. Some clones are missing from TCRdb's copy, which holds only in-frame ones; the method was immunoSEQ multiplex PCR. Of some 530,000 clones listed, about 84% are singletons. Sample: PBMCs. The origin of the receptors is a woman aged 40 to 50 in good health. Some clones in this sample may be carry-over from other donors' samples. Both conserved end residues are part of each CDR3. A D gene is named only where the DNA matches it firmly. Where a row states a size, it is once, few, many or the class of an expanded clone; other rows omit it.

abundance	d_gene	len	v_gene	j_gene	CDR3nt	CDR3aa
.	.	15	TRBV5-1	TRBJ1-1	TGCGCCAGCAGCGAGACATGGGCACTGAACACTGAAGCTTTCTTT	CASSETWALNTEAFF
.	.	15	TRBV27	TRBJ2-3	TGTGCCAGCAGTTACGGCGGGGCTCTCGCAGATACGCAGTATTTT	CASSYGGALADTQYF
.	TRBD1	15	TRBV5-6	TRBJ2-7	TGTGCCAGCAGCTTGGGTGCGACAGGGGGCCGCGAGCAGTACTTC	CASSLGATGGREQYF
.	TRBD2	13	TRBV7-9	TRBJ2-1	TGTGCCAGCAGCTTTGGGAGGGGCAATGAGCAGTTCTTC	CASSFGRGNEQFF
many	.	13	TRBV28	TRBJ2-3	TGTGCCAGCAGTTTCCGGCCAAGAGATACGCAGTATTTT	CASSFRPRDTQYF
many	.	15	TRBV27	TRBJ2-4	TGTGCCAGCAGTAGATTGAACGAAGCCAAAAACATTCAGTACTTC	CASSRLNEAKNIQYF
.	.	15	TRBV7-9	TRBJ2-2	TGTGCCAGCCCGGGAGGGGGCCGAAACACCGGGGAGCTGTTTTTT	CASPGGGRNTGELFF
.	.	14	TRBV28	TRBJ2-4	TGTGCCAGCACCAGACAGTTAGCCAAAAACATTCAGTACTTC	CASTRQLAKNIQYF
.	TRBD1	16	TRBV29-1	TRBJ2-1	TGCAGCGTAGCGAGACAGGGACGAAGCTCCTACAATGAGCAGTTCTTC	CSVARQGRSSYNEQFF
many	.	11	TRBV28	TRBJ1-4	TGTGCCAGCAGTTTTAATGAAAAACTGTTTTTT	CASSFNEKLFF
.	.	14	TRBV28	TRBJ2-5	TGTGCCAGCAGTTTGTACAGGGAGAGAGAGACCCAGTACTTC	CASSLYRERETQYF
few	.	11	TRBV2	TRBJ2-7	TGTGCCAGCAGCCTCTCCTACGAGCAGTACTTC	CASSLSYEQYF
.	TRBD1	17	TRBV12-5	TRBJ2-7	TGTGCTAGTGGCTACGGGACCAGGGACAGCTTCTCCTACGAGCAGTACTTC	CASGYGTRDSFSYEQYF
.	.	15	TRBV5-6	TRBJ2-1	TGTGCCAGCAGCGCGACAGAGAGCTCCTACAATGAGCAGTTCTTC	CASSATESSYNEQFF
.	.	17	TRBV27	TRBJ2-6	TGTGCCAGCAGTGTACTTCAGGGGTTATCTGGGGCCAACGTCCTGACTTTC	CASSVLQGLSGANVLTF
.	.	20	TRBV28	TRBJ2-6	TGTGCCAGCAGTACGAGGCGGGGGGGACAGGGAAGCTCTGGGGCCAACGTCCTGACTTTC	CASSTRRGGQGSSGANVLTF
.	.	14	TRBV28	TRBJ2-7	TGTGCCAGCAGTGAGTCCCAGATCTCCTACGAGCAGTACTTC	CASSESQISYEQYF
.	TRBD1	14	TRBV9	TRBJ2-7	TGTGCCAGCAGCGAGGGACAGTTTGCCTACGAGCAGTACTTC	CASSEGQFAYEQYF
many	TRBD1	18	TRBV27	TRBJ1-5	TGTGCCAGCAGTTTATTGGCACCGGGACAGGGGAGGGATCAGCCCCAGCATTTT	CASSLLAPGQGRDQPQHF
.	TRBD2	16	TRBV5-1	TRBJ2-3	TGCGCCAGCAGCTTGGGTAGCGGGAGGGTCACAGATACGCAGTATTTT	CASSLGSGRVTDTQYF
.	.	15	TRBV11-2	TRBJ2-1	TGTGCCAGCAGTCCATCAGAGGGCCTTAACAATGAGCAGTTCTTC	CASSPSEGLNNEQFF
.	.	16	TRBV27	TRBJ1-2	TGTGCCAGCAGCCACAGGGACCCTACCTCGTCGGTTGGCTACACCTTC	CASSHRDPTSSVGYTF
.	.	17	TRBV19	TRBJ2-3	TGTGCCAGTACCAACCAGGTTAGGGAGTTCGGCACAGATACGCAGTATTTT	CASTNQVREFGTDTQYF
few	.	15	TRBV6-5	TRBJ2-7	TGTGCCAGCAGTTACCAGGGGGAGGGCTCCTACGAGCAGTACTTC	CASSYQGEGSYEQYF
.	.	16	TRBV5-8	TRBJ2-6	TGTGCCAGCAGCTTGTTCCCAGGGGCTGGGGCCAACGTCCTGACTTTC	CASSLFPGAGANVLTF
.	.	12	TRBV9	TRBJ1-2	TGTGCCAGCAGCGCACAGGGAGGCGGCTACACCTTC	CASSAQGGGYTF
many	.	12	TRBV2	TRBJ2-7	TGTGCCAGCAGTGAACAGGGATACGAGCAGTACTTC	CASSEQGYEQYF
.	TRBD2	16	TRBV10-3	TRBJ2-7	TGTGCCATCAGTGAGATGACTAGCGGGAGGGCAAACGAGCAGTACTTC	CAISEMTSGRANEQYF
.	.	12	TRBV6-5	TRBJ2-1	TGTGCCAGCAAGTCACAGAGCAATGAGCAGTTCTTC	CASKSQSNEQFF
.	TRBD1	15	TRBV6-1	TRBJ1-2	TGTGCCAGCAGTTCCCCCGGGACAGGGTTGTTTGGCTACACCTTC	CASSSPGTGLFGYTF
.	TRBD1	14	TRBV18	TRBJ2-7	TGTGCCAGCTCACCCGGACAGGGCTCCTACGAGCAGTACTTC	CASSPGQGSYEQYF
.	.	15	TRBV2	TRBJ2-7	TGTGCCAGCAGTCATAAGGTGCACAGATCCTACGAGCAGTACTTC	CASSHKVHRSYEQYF
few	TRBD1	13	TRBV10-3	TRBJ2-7	TGTGCCATCACGGGACAGGGTTTCTACGAGCAGTACTTC	CAITGQGFYEQYF
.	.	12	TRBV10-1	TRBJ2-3	TGCGCCAGCAGTGAGGGGACAGATACGCAGTATTTT	CASSEGTDTQYF
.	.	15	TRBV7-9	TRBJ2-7	TGTGCCAGCAGCTTAGGGTCGACGGTACACTACGAGCAGTACTTC	CASSLGSTVHYEQYF
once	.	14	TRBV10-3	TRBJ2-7	TGTGCCATCAGGGATAGCGGAGCCCTTAAAGAGCAGTACTTC	CAIRDSGALKEQYF
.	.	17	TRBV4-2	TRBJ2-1	TGTGCCAGCAGCCAAGATCAAGCCGGGAGTGGTTATAATGAGCAGTTCTTC	CASSQDQAGSGYNEQFF
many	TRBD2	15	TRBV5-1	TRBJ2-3	TGCGCCAGCAGCCCCGGACTAGCGCGCACAGATACGCAGTATTTT	CASSPGLARTDTQYF
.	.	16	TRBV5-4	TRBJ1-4	TGTGCCAGCAGCTTGGGGCAGGGGAAAGGGGGTGAAAAACTGTTTTTT	CASSLGQGKGGEKLFF
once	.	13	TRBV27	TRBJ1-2	TGTGCCAGCAATAGATGGGGGGAAGCTGGCTACACCTTC	CASNRWGEAGYTF
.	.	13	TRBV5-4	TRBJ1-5	TGTGCCAGCAGCGTGGACAATAATCAGCCCCAGCATTTT	CASSVDNNQPQHF